This record covers a single T cell receptor beta chain. Original data processing: It was from reference gene primer amplification that nucleated cell counts were estimated. Libraries were prepared by immunoSEQ multiplex PCR; TCRdb keeps only in-frame clonotypes and omits some of them. The DNA gave D and trimming, while V, J and clone size come from that table. The table has 150,000 to 200,000 clones, over 75% seen once; the top ten hold approximately 26%. The data stem from a study of blood T cell repertoires in COVID-19. Study-wide background: From the United States, Italy and Spain came samples of acute and convalescent COVID-19. PBMCs, B-cell-depleted T cells, or T cells were the source of the cDNA or gDNA that made up the material.

V lost 3 bases, J lost 7 bases, and 11 bases lay in between. This CDR3 comprises 13 residues. The source material was peripheral blood. V is TRBV12-3 or TRBV12-4 and J is TRBJ2-3; weak D call: TRBD2 (6 bases). The receptor was isolated from a woman in her seventies with acute or convalescent COVID-19. The CDR3 loop reads CASSFGTPNTQYF. For the CDR3, the DNA is TGTGCCAGCAGTTTCGGGACTCCGAATACGCAGTATTTT.